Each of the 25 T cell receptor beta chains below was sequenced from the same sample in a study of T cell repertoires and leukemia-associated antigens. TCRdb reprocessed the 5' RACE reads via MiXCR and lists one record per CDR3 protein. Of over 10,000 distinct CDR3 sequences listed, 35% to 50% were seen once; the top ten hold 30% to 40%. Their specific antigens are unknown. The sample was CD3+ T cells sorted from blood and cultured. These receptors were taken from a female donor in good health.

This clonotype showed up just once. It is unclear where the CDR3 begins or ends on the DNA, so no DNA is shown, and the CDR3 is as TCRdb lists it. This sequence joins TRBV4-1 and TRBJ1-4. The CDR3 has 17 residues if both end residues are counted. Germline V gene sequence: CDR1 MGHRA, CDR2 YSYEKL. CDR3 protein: CASSQDSPDQLMKNCFF.

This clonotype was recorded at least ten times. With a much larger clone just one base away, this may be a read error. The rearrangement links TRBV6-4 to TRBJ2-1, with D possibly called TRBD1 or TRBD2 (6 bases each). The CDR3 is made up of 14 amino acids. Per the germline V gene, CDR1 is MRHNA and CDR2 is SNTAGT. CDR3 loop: CASSAGGGGNERFF. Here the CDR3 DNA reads TGTGCCAGCAGTGCCGGAGGGGGAGGCAATGAGCGGTTCTTC.

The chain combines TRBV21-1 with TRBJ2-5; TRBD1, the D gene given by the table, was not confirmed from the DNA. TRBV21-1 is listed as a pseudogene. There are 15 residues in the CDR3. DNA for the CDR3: TGTGCCAGCAGCAAAGAAAGATGGGGGCTGGAGACCCAGTACTTC. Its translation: CASSKERWGLETQYF.

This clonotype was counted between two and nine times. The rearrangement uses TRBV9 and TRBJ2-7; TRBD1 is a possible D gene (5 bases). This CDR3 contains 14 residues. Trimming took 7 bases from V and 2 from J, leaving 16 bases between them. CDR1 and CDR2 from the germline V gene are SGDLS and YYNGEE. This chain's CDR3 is CASSPDQGPYEQYF. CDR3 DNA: TGTGCCAGCTCCCCGGACCAGGGCCCCTACGAGCAGTACTTC.

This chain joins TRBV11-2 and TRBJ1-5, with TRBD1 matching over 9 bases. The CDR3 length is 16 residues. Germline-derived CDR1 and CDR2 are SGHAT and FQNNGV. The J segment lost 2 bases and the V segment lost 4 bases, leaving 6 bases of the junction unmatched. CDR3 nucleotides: TGTGCCAGCAGCTCCTCCGGGACAGGGCGCAATCAGCCCCAGCATTTT. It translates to CASSSSGTGRNQPQHF.

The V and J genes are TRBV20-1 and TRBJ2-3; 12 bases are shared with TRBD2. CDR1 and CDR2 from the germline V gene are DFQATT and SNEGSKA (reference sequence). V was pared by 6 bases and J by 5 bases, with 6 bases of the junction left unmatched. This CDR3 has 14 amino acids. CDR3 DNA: TGCAGTGCCCGGACTAGCGGGGAGGTAGATACGCAGTATTTT. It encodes CSARTSGEVDTQYF.

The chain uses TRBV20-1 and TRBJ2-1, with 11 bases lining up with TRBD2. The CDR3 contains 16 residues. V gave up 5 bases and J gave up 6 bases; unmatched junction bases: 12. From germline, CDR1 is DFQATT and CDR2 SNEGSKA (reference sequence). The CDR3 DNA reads TGCAGTGCTCAGAGGTCACTAGCGGGAGACATCAATGAGCAGTTCTTC. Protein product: CSAQRSLAGDINEQFF.

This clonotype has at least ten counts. CDR3 coding DNA: TGTGCCACCAGTGAATCCAGCGGGAGTACCACAGATACGCAGTATTTT. Translated: CATSESSGSTTDTQYF. This chain connects TRBV24-1 to TRBJ2-3; 8 nucleotides agree with TRBD2. Losses at the gene ends were 4 bases for V and 2 bases for J; bases not matched to a gene: 7. The germline gives CDR1 KGHDR, CDR2 SFDVKD. The length of the CDR3 is 16 residues.

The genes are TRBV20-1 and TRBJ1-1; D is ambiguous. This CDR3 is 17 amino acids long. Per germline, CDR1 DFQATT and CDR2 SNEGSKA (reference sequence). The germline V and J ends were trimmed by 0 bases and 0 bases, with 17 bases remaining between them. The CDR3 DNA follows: TGCAGTGCTAGAGATCGAGGGTATTGGGGTTTGAACACTGAAGCTTTCTTT. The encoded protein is CSARDRGYWGLNTEAFF.

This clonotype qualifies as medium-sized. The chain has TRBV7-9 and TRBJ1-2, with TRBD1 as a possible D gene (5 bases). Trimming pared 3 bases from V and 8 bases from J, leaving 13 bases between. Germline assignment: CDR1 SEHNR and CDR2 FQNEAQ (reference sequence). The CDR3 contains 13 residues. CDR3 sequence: CASSFSTGRGYTF. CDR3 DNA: TGTGCCAGCAGCTTCTCGACGGGGCGCGGCTACACCTTC. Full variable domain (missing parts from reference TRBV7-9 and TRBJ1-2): DTGVSQNPRHKITKRGQNVTFRCDPISEHNRLYWYRQTLGQGPEFLTYFQNEAQLEKSRLLSDRFSAERPKGSFSTLEIQRTEQGDSAMYLCASSFSTGRGYTFGSGTRLTVV.

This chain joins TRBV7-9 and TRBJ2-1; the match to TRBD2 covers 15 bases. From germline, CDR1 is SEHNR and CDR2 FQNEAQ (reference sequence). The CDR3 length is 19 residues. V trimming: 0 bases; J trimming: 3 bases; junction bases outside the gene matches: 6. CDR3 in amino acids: CASSLAIGTSGRHYNEQFF. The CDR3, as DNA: TGTGCCAGCAGCTTAGCTATCGGGACTAGCGGGAGGCACTACAATGAGCAGTTCTTC.

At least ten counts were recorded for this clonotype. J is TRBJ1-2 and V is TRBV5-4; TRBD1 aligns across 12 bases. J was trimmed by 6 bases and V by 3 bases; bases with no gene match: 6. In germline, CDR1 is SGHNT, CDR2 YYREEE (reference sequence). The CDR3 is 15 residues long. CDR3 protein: CASSSPGQGANGYTF. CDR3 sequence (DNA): TGTGCCAGCAGCTCACCGGGACAGGGGGCTAATGGCTACACCTTC.

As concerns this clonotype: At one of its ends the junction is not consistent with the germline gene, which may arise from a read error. The CDR3 reads CASNLGTPGTTDAQYF. The CDR3, as DNA: TGTGCCAGCAACTTAGGGACACCGGGGACCACAGATGCGCAGTATTTT. The chain joins TRBV7-6 to TRBJ2-3, with D possibly matching TRBD1 (6 bases). Germline lookup yields CDR1 SGHVS and CDR2 FNYEAQ. The CDR3 is 16 amino acids.

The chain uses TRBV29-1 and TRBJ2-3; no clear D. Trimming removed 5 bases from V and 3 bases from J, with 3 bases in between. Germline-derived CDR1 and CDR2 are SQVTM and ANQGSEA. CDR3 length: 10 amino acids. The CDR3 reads CSVLTDTQYF. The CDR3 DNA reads TGCAGCGTTCTTACAGATACGCAGTATTTT.

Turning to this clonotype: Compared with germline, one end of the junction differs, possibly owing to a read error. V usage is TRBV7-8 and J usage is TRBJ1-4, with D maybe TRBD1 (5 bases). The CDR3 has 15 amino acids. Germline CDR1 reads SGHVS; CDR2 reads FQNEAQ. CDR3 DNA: TGTGCCAGCAGCCTGGGGCCTTCAACTAATGAAAAACCGTTTTTT. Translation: CASSLGPSTNEKPFF.

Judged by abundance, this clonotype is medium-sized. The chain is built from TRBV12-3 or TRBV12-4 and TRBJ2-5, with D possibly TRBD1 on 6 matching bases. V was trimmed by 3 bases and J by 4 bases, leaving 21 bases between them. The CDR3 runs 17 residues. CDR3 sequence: CASSFYGDTLGGETQYF. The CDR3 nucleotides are TGTGCCAGCAGTTTTTACGGGGACACCCTAGGTGGAGAGACCCAGTACTTC.

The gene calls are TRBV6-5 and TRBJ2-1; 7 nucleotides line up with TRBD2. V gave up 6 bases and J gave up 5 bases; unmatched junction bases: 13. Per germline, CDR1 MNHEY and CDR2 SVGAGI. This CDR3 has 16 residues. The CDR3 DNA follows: TGTGCCAGCAGCCCGACACAAGCGGGGAACCACAATGAGCAGTTCTTC. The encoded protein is CASSPTQAGNHNEQFF.

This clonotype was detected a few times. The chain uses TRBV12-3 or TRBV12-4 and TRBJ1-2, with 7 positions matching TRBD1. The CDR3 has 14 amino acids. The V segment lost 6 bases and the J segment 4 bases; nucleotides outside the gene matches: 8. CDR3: CASRHIGQVYGYTF. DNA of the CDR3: TGTGCCAGCAGACATATAGGACAGGTCTATGGCTACACCTTC.

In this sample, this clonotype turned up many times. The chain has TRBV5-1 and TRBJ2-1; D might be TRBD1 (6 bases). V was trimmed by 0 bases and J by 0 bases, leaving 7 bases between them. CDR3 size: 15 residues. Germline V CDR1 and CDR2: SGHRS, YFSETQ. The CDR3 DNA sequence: TGCGCCAGCAGCTTGGGAGGGGGCTCCTACAATGAGCAGTTCTTC. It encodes CASSLGGGSYNEQFF.

In nucleotides, the CDR3 is TGTGCCAGCACCCCCGGCCTTGGCTACACCTTC. This sequence encodes CASTPGLGYTF. The gene calls are TRBV12-3 or TRBV12-4 and TRBJ1-2; no definite D call. This CDR3 comprises 11 residues. The germline V and J ends were trimmed by 7 bases and 7 bases, with 10 bases remaining between them.

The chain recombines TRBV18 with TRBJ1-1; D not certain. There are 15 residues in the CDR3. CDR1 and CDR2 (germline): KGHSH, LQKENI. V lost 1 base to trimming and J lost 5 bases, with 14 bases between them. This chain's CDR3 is CASSPQFARGTEAFF. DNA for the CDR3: TGTGCCAGCTCACCACAGTTCGCAAGAGGGACTGAAGCTTTCTTT.

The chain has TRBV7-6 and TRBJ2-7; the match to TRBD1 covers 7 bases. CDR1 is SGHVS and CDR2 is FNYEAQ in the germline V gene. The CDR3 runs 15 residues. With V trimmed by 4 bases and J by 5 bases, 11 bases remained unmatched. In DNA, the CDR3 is TGTGCCAGCAGCTCGAACAGGGGCCTAATCAACGAGCAGTACTTC. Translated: CASSSNRGLINEQYF.

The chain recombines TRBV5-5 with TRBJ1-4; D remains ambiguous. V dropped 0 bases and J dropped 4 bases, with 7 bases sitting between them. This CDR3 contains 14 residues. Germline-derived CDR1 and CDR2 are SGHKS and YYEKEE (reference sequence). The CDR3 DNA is TGTGCCAGCAGCTTGGGTGTTCGTAATGAAAAACTGTTTTTT. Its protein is CASSLGVRNEKLFF. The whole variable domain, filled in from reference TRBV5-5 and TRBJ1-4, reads DAGVTQSPTHLIKTRGQQVTLRCSPISGHKSVSWYQQVLGQGPQFIFQYYEKEERGRGNFPDRFSARQFPNYSSELNVNALLLGDSALYLCASSLGVRNEKLFFGSGTQLSVL.

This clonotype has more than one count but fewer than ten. The CDR3, as DNA: TGTGCTAGTAGCGGGACCGGAGAGTCGGGGACCCAGTACTTC. Encoded protein: CASSGTGESGTQYF. The chain has TRBV7-7 and TRBJ2-5; the match to TRBD2 covers 8 bases. This CDR3 has 14 amino acids. CDR1 is SSHAT, CDR2 FNYEAQ, per germline (reference sequence).

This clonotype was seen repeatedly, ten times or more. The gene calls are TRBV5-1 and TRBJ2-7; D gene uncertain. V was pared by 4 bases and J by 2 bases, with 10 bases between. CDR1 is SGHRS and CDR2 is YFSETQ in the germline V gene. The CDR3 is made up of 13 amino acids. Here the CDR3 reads CASSPRMAYEQYF. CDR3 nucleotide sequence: TGCGCCAGCAGCCCTCGGATGGCCTACGAGCAGTACTTC. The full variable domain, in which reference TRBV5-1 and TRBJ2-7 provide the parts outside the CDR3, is KAGVTQTPRYLIKTRGQQVTLSCSPISGHRSVSWYQQTPGQGLQFLFEYFSETQRNKGNFPGRFSGRQFSNSRSEMNVSTLELGDSALYLCASSPRMAYEQYFGPGTRLTVT.